This T cell receptor beta chain is drawn from a study of OX40 agonist ivuxolimab in advanced cancers. General observations from the study: Expanded clones were, on average, more numerous among CD8+ T cells than CD4+.

Concerning this clone: Its antigen is still unknown.

The CDR3 covers 15 residues. Germline CDR1 is SEHNR and CDR2 is FQNEAQ (reference sequence). Between the trimmed V and J ends, which lost 5 bases and 5 bases, there was a span of 16 bases. This table comes from immunoSEQ multiplex PCR, and its TCRdb copy is limited to in-frame clones, with some not included. This sample carries 60,000 to 75,000 clones, about 91% of them seen once, and the ten largest clones take approximately 0.92%. Sequenced here: CD4+ or CD8+ T cells sorted from blood, sampled in a trial of the OX40 agonist ivuxolimab. The sequence came from an adult with an advanced solid tumor such as melanoma, head and neck, liver or kidney cancer. V usage is TRBV7-9 and J usage is TRBJ2-1, with unresolved D. DNA of the CDR3: TGTGCCAGCAGCAGGCTAGTTGTGAGGAACAATGAGCAGTTCTTC. The encoded protein is CASSRLVVRNNEQFF.